The clone carrying this TCR beta chain was counted a few times. Its target is unknown. TCRdb analysed the reads with MiXCR anew, one entry per CDR3 protein. The sample has 480,000 or so distinct CDR3 sequences; 11% are singletons. The CDR3 loop spans 16 amino acids. The J segment lost 6 bases and the V segment lost 4 bases, leaving 14 bases of the junction unmatched. CDR1 and CDR2 from the germline V gene are SQVTM and ANQGSEA. The data were taken from a study of T cell repertoires in cytomegalovirus infection. Study outcomes and limitations: Clonotypes of TCR beta that were HLA-C-restricted and CMV-specific dominated the ex vivo response.

Sequenced material: PBMCs. V is TRBV29-1 and J is TRBJ2-3; 9 bases align to TRBD2. This clonotype was obtained from a human donor in good health (CMV status not recorded). Some clones in this sample may be carry-over from other donors' samples. CDR3 residues: CSVVWLREGPGDTQYF. In nucleotides, the CDR3 is TGCAGCGTTGTATGGTTGCGGGAGGGCCCTGGGGATACGCAGTATTTT.